Included here is one TCR beta chain sequence, with context. This sample stems from a study of control samples from healthy donors and cancer patients. There are 15 residues in the CDR3. The ends were cut back, 2 bases at V and 0 bases at J, with 9 bases in the middle. CDR1 SGDLS and CDR2 YYNGEE come from the germline V gene. Measured with immunoSEQ multiplex PCR; TCRdb has only the in-frame clones, and not every one. The data show around 160,000 clones, approximately 93% seen once. This clonotype originated in a man aged 18-30 years in good health. V usage is TRBV9 and J usage is TRBJ2-1; D not resolved. The sample was blood. The CDR3 loop reads CASSVLSSSYNEQFF. CDR3 DNA: TGTGCCAGCAGCGTTTTATCAAGCTCCTACAATGAGCAGTTCTTC.